These 11 T cell receptor beta chains originate from one sample sequenced in a study of blood T cell repertoires in COVID-19. Clones were read by immunoSEQ multiplex PCR, and TCRdb kept only the in-frame ones, dropping some. The sample lists over 80,000 clones; 89% were seen once. Specimen: peripheral blood. These receptors all come from a man aged 50 to 59 with acute or convalescent COVID-19.

V gene TRBV6-2 or TRBV6-3 combines with J gene TRBJ2-4, with 7 bases lining up with TRBD1. The CDR3 sequence is 18 residues long. J lost 6 bases, V lost 2 bases, and 16 bases had no gene match. From germline, CDR1 is MNHEY and CDR2 SVGEGT. CDR3 sequence (DNA): TGTGCCAGCAGTTACGCCTTAGTAACCCGACAGGGATTAAACATTCAGTACTTC. Protein sequence: CASSYALVTRQGLNIQYF.

V gene TRBV6-1 combines with J gene TRBJ2-1; D might be TRBD2 (5 bases). From germline, CDR1 is MNHNS and CDR2 SASEGT. There are 15 residues in the CDR3. V lost 3 bases to trimming and J lost 6 bases, with 15 bases between them. CDR3 nucleotide sequence: TGTGCCAGCAGTGACCCAGGACTCCCGACCAATGAGCAGTTCTTC. Protein product: CASSDPGLPTNEQFF.

This chain links TRBV7-9 with TRBJ2-7, with 8 bases aligning to TRBD1. There are 18 residues in the CDR3. V shed 4 bases, J shed 9 bases, and the junction held 23 bases outside the gene matches. Germline assignment: CDR1 SEHNR and CDR2 FQNEAQ (reference sequence). The CDR3 DNA reads TGTGCCAGCAGCTATGGAGGCCAGGGGGCGAGAGAGGGTTCACGGCAGTACTTC. Translated: CASSYGGQGAREGSRQYF.

J is TRBJ2-5 and V is TRBV18, with D maybe TRBD2 (6 bases). The CDR3 is 17 residues long. The V and J ends lost 4 bases and 2 bases respectively, with 20 bases between them. CDR1 is KGHSH, CDR2 LQKENI, per germline. As DNA, the CDR3 is TGTGCCAGCTCACGAGGCGGGCGGGGAGTGGCACAAGAGACCCAGTACTTC. Its translation is CASSRGGRGVAQETQYF.

This chain links TRBV2 with TRBJ1-2; D may be TRBD1 (5 bases). V lost 7 bases and J 2 bases, leaving 11 bases between the germline ends. The CDR3 totals 13 residues. The germline CDR1 and CDR2 sequences are SNHLY and FYNNEI. CDR3 loop: CASKQASNYGYTF. The CDR3 nucleotides read TGTGCCAGCAAACAGGCATCAAACTATGGCTACACCTTC. Supplemented by reference TRBV2 and TRBJ1-2, the full variable domain reads EPEVTQTPSHQVTQMGQEVILRCVPISNHLYFYWYRQILGQKVEFLVSFYNNEISEKSEIFDDQFSVERPDGSNFTLKIRSTKLEDSAMYFCASKQASNYGYTFGSGTRLTVV.

The CDR3 sequence: CASSIRHDSNQPQHF. CDR3 bases: TGTGCCAGCAGTATCCGACACGATAGCAATCAGCCCCAGCATTTT. V is TRBV6-5 and J is TRBJ1-5; D not resolved. Germline values: CDR1 MNHEY, CDR2 SVGAGI. This CDR3 contains 15 residues. V was trimmed by 5 bases and J by 0 bases, leaving 11 bases between them.

This clone was observed once. The chain couples TRBV24-1 to TRBJ2-7; 7 bases match TRBD1. This CDR3 comprises 15 residues. Germline assignment: CDR1 KGHDR and CDR2 SFDVKD. V trimming: 7 bases; J trimming: 6 bases; junction bases outside the gene matches: 14. The CDR3 here is CATRRRQGRQGEQYF. CDR3 nucleotide sequence: TGTGCCACCAGGAGAAGACAGGGCAGGCAAGGCGAGCAGTACTTC.

The genes are TRBV28 and TRBJ2-7; 7 bases line up with TRBD2. J lost 4 bases, V lost 4 bases, and 7 bases had no gene match. The germline gives CDR1 MDHEN, CDR2 SYDVKM. CDR3 length: 14 amino acids. DNA of the CDR3: TGTGCCAGCAGTTCCCCAAGCGGGGCATACGAGCAGTACGTC. Its protein product is CASSSPSGAYEQYV.

The chain carries TRBV7-3 and TRBJ2-1; 7 nucleotides agree with TRBD2. The V and J ends lost 5 bases and 7 bases, in that order; junction bases with no gene match: 8. CDR1 and CDR2 (germline): SGHTA, FQGTGA. This CDR3 has 14 amino acids. CDR3 sequence reads: CASSRGDGANEQFF. In DNA, the CDR3 is TGTGCCAGCAGCCGGGGGGACGGCGCGAATGAGCAGTTCTTC.

This chain connects TRBV15 to TRBJ1-6, with D perhaps matching TRBD1 (5 bases). Germline CDR1 LNHNV, CDR2 YYDKDF (reference sequence). Trimming cost V 10 bases and J 8 bases, with 12 bases left between them. CDR3 length equals 12 residues. Here the CDR3 DNA reads TGTGCCAAATCAGGGTCACATTCACCCCTCCACTTT. Protein product: CAKSGSHSPLHF.

The V gene is TRBV5-1, the J gene TRBJ2-5; 7 nucleotides match TRBD2. The CDR3 sequence is 13 residues long. CDR1 and CDR2 (germline): SGHRS, YFSETQ. V lost 0 bases and J lost 5; bases outside the gene matches: 1. DNA of the CDR3: TGCGCCAGCAGCTTGGTCGGGAGGGAGACCCAGTACTTC. Translation: CASSLVGRETQYF.